The rows below give T cell receptor beta chains drawn from one sample of a study of blood T cell repertoires in COVID-19. Libraries were prepared by immunoSEQ multiplex PCR; TCRdb keeps only in-frame clonotypes and omits some of them. In the table there are about 250,000 clones, about 85% of which are singletons. Sample: peripheral blood. Receptors were obtained from a human donor with COVID-19, enrolled during active disease. The donor label of this sample is uncertain. Each CDR3 is given with its conserved first and last residue. D genes are given only for firm matches. Part of the rows lack a size; the others show once, few, many or a class for expanded clones.

D gene: .
clone size: once
J gene: TRBJ1-5
V gene: TRBV27
CDR3 protein: CASSTAFNQPQHF
CDR3 DNA: TGTGCCAGCAGTACAGCCTTCAATCAGCCCCAGCATTTT

D gene: TRBD1
clone size: few
J gene: TRBJ1-1
V gene: TRBV28
CDR3 protein: CASSPTGDNTEAFF
CDR3 DNA: TGTGCCAGCAGCCCGACAGGGGACAACACTGAAGCTTTCTTT

D gene: .
clone size: .
J gene: TRBJ2-5
V gene: TRBV28
CDR3 protein: CASSLGQGPQETQYF
CDR3 DNA: TGTGCCAGCAGTTTAGGGCAGGGGCCCCAAGAGACCCAGTACTTC

D gene: TRBD1
clone size: .
J gene: TRBJ1-5
V gene: TRBV19
CDR3 protein: CASSSRGNQPQHF
CDR3 DNA: TGTGCCAGTAGTAGCAGGGGGAATCAGCCCCAGCATTTT

D gene: TRBD1
clone size: .
J gene: TRBJ2-6
V gene: TRBV29-1
CDR3 protein: CSVAMGQGASGANVLTF
CDR3 DNA: TGCAGCGTTGCGATGGGACAGGGGGCCTCTGGGGCCAACGTCCTGACTTTC

D gene: TRBD1
clone size: .
J gene: TRBJ2-7
V gene: TRBV27
CDR3 protein: CASSSFRGRIYEQYF
CDR3 DNA: TGTGCCAGCAGTTCCTTTAGGGGGCGCATCTACGAGCAGTACTTC

D gene: .
clone size: few
J gene: TRBJ1-2
V gene: TRBV4-1
CDR3 protein: CASSQEPMINYGYTF
CDR3 DNA: TGCGCCAGCAGCCAGGAGCCAATGATTAACTATGGCTACACCTTC

D gene: TRBD2
clone size: .
J gene: TRBJ2-1
V gene: TRBV9
CDR3 protein: CASSVLTSGSANEQFF
CDR3 DNA: TGTGCCAGCAGCGTCTTAACTAGCGGGAGTGCAAATGAGCAGTTCTTC

D gene: .
clone size: .
J gene: TRBJ2-5
V gene: TRBV5-1
CDR3 protein: CASSLAYQETQYF
CDR3 DNA: TGCGCCAGCAGCTTGGCCTACCAAGAGACCCAGTACTTC

D gene: TRBD1
clone size: few
J gene: TRBJ2-1
V gene: TRBV28
CDR3 protein: CASSSHRGSYNEQFF
CDR3 DNA: TGTGCCAGCAGCTCGCACAGGGGTAGTTACAATGAGCAGTTCTTC

D gene: .
clone size: .
J gene: TRBJ1-5
V gene: TRBV28
CDR3 protein: CASSFMGGRSQPQHF
CDR3 DNA: TGTGCCAGCAGTTTTATGGGAGGTCGAAGCCAGCCCCAGCATTTT

D gene: TRBD1
clone size: once
J gene: TRBJ1-5
V gene: TRBV7-2
CDR3 protein: CASSGTGGQPQHF
CDR3 DNA: TGTGCCAGCTCCGGGACAGGGGGTCAGCCCCAGCATTTT

D gene: TRBD1
clone size: few
J gene: TRBJ1-1
V gene: TRBV6-5
CDR3 protein: CASSLPATGGTEAFF
CDR3 DNA: TGTGCCAGCAGCCTCCCCGCGACAGGGGGGACTGAAGCTTTCTTT

D gene: TRBD2
clone size: .
J gene: TRBJ2-1
V gene: TRBV18
CDR3 protein: CASSPLGLVRNEQFF
CDR3 DNA: TGTGCCAGCTCACCACTGGGACTAGTTAGAAATGAGCAGTTCTTC

D gene: .
clone size: .
J gene: TRBJ1-5
V gene: TRBV5-1
CDR3 protein: CASSSLPPWEDQPQHF
CDR3 DNA: TGCGCCAGCAGCTCCTTACCACCTTGGGAGGACCAGCCCCAGCATTTT

D gene: .
clone size: few
J gene: TRBJ1-4
V gene: TRBV28
CDR3 protein: CASRGGINEKLFF
CDR3 DNA: TGTGCCAGCAGGGGGGGTATTAATGAAAAACTGTTTTTT

D gene: TRBD2
clone size: .
J gene: TRBJ2-1
V gene: TRBV2
CDR3 protein: CASSGPSGRSNEQFF
CDR3 DNA: TGTGCCAGCAGTGGACCTAGCGGGAGGAGCAATGAGCAGTTCTTC

D gene: TRBD1
clone size: .
J gene: TRBJ1-1
V gene: TRBV7-9
CDR3 protein: CASSAFYGTGGADTEAFF
CDR3 DNA: TGTGCCAGCAGCGCTTTTTATGGGACAGGGGGTGCGGACACTGAAGCTTTCTTT